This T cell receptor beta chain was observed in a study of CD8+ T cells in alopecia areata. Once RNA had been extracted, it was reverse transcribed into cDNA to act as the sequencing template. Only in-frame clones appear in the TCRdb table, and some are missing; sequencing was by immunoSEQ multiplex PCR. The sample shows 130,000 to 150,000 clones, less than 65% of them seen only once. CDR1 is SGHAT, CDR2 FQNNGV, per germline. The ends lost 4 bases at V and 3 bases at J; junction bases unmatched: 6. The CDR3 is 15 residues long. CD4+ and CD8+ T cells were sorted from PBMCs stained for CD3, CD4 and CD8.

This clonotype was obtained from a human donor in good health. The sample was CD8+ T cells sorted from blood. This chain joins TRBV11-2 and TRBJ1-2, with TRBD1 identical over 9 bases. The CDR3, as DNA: TGTGCCAGCAGCTGGACAGGGGCAGCGGACTATGGCTACACCTTC. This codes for CASSWTGAADYGYTF. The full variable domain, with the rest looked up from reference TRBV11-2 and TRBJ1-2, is EAGVAQSPRYKIIEKRQSVAFWCNPISGHATLYWYQQILGQGPKLLIQFQNNGVVDDSQLPKDRFSAERLKGVDSTLKIQPAKLEDSAVYLCASSWTGAADYGYTFGSGTRLTVV.